This T cell receptor (beta chain) was sequenced in a study of blood T cells in healthy people across ages. Study context: Template switching captured about one barcoded beta molecule per two T cells.

CDR3 length equals 11 residues. V dropped 7 bases and J dropped 7 bases, with 10 bases sitting between them. This clonotype was detected only a few times. A sample-barcoded 5' primer and a J-beta primer mix were used in a second PCR of about 6 to 11 cycles. TCRdb ran MiXCR on the 5' RACE reads and lists one entry per CDR3 protein. Seen here are roughly 930,000 distinct CDR3 sequences, under 50% observed once, and the top ten hold 13%. The gene calls are TRBV12-3 or TRBV12-4 and TRBJ2-5, with unresolved D. The TCR sequence derives from a young man in good health. What was sequenced was blood. The CDR3 spells CASTRAGTQYF. The DNA of the CDR3 is TGTGCCAGCACCCGAGCCGGGACCCAGTACTTC.